The 5 T cell receptor beta chains below all came from one sample that was sequenced in a study of cytomegalovirus exposure and HLA in healthy donors. Assay: immunoSEQ multiplex PCR; the TCRdb copy retains only in-frame clones and omits some. The sample shows fewer than 85,000 clones, about 90% of them seen only once. Sequenced input: PBMCs. Source of these receptors: a woman under 30 in good health and CMV-seropositive.

V gene TRBV27 combines with J gene TRBJ2-3; 11 bases line up with TRBD2. The germline CDR1 and CDR2 sequences are MNHEY and SMNVEV (reference sequence). V gave up 4 bases and J gave up 5 bases; unmatched junction bases: 8. The CDR3 length is 16 residues. Written as DNA, the CDR3 is TGTGCCAGCAGTTCCATTAGCGGGGGGGCAGGAGATACGCAGTATTTT. Its translation: CASSSISGGAGDTQYF.

CDR3 loop: CASRGQGDWETQYF. The CDR3 bases are TGTGCCAGCAGGGGACAGGGTGATTGGGAGACCCAGTACTTC. The rearrangement joins TRBV2 to TRBJ2-5; 9 bases are a match to TRBD1. This CDR3 comprises 14 residues. The germline CDR1 and CDR2 sequences are SNHLY and FYNNEI. J was trimmed by 5 bases and V by 6 bases; bases with no gene match: 7.

This chain connects TRBV6-4 to TRBJ2-1, with D hard to call. The CDR3 loop spans 13 amino acids. The V gene lost 0 bases and the J gene lost 6 bases, with 6 bases spanning the gap. Germline values: CDR1 MRHNA, CDR2 SNTAGT. DNA of the CDR3: TGTGCCAGCAGTGACTCTCAATCCAATGAGCAGTTCTTC. Protein: CASSDSQSNEQFF.

The chain joins TRBV27 to TRBJ2-1, with D possibly matching TRBD1 (6 bases). Trimming left V 3 bases short and J 6 bases short, with 15 bases between. This CDR3 spans 15 amino acids. Per the germline V gene, CDR1 is MNHEY and CDR2 is SMNVEV (reference sequence). CDR3 DNA: TGTGCCAGCAGTTTTATCTCCCCAGGGGCCAATGAGCAGTTCTTC. It codes for CASSFISPGANEQFF.

V is TRBV4-3 and J is TRBJ2-1, with D perhaps matching TRBD2 (6 bases). Deletions cut 3 bases from V and 4 bases from J, with 10 bases between. CDR3 length: 14 amino acids. The germline V gene has CDR1 LGHNA and CDR2 YSLEER. The chain's CDR3 is CASSQGGTYNEQFF. The CDR3 DNA follows: TGCGCCAGCAGCCAGGGGGGAACATACAATGAGCAGTTCTTC.